The source of this TCR beta chain is a study of blood T cell repertoires in COVID-19. Across the whole study: PBMCs, B-cell-depleted T cells, or T cells were the source of the cDNA or gDNA that made up the material.

CDR1 is MRHNA, CDR2 SNTAGT, per germline. This CDR3 comprises 12 residues. Trimming took off 4 bases at V and 6 bases at J, with 7 bases between the two ends. TCRdb's copy holds only in-frame clones and misses some; the assay was immunoSEQ multiplex PCR. Of approximately 130,000 clones listed, just over 75% are singletons. The receptor was isolated from a human donor in a cohort sampled during active COVID-19. The chain uses TRBV6-4 and TRBJ2-1; perhaps TRBD1 as D (6 bases). The sample consisted of peripheral blood. The CDR3 sequence is CASSAQGNEQFF. CDR3 DNA sequence: TGTGCCAGCAGTGCACAGGGCAATGAGCAGTTCTTC.